Listed below are T cell receptor beta chains from one sample, sequenced in a study of blood T cell repertoires in COVID-19. The assay was immunoSEQ multiplex PCR, and TCRdb's table has in-frame clones only and misses some. The sample carries some 150,000 clones, around 90% recorded once. The sample consisted of peripheral blood. These TCRs come from a man between 50 and 59 years old with acute or convalescent COVID-19. Each CDR3 is given with its conserved first and last residue.

TRBV29-1	14	TRBJ2-7	CSVEGGQSSYEQYF
TRBV29-1	15	TRBJ2-5	CSVEDLAGVQETQYF
TRBV4-2	17	TRBJ2-1	CASSQGSDGGAYNEQFF
TRBV7-8	15	TRBJ1-2	CASSLFRQGQYGYTF
TRBV27	17	TRBJ1-1	CASSLQGQGAGLGEAFF
TRBV27	13	TRBJ2-7	CASSLAGAYEQYF
TRBV4-1	18	TRBJ1-6	CASSQTGTDSSYNSPLHF
TRBV6-2/TRBV6-3	13	TRBJ1-2	CASSLTANYGYTF
TRBV5-5	17	TRBJ2-1	CASSFLDTGVAYNEQFF
TRBV7-6	15	TRBJ2-3	CASSDGPGRTDTQYF
TRBV19	13	TRBJ2-7	CASSGGRAYEQYF
TRBV5-6	13	TRBJ2-1	CASSLPAYNEQFF
TRBV7-9	15	TRBJ1-4	CASSPTGGGFEKLFF
TRBV19	15	TRBJ1-3	CASTLSWTAGNTIYF
TRBV5-4	13	TRBJ2-7	CASGLAGGYEQYF